This T cell receptor beta chain was identified during a study of control samples from healthy donors and cancer patients. Sequencing used immunoSEQ multiplex PCR; TCRdb keeps in-frame clones, though not all of them. The sample lists about 51,000 clones; approximately 90% were seen once. V was trimmed by 0 bases and J by 0 bases, leaving 9 bases between them. From germline, CDR1 is GTSNPN and CDR2 SVGIG (reference sequence). The CDR3 consists of 15 residues. Sequencing used PBMCs. The clonotype originates from a man in his forties or fifties with colorectal cancer. V gene TRBV30 combines with J gene TRBJ1-3; D is unclear. This CDR3 is CAWSVRLLSGNTIYF. For the CDR3, the DNA is TGTGCCTGGAGTGTCAGGCTTCTCTCTGGAAACACCATATATTTT.